These 24 T cell receptor beta chains came from one sample sequenced in a study of shared clonotypes between healthy human individuals. The protocol was immunoSEQ multiplex PCR, while the TCRdb copy is restricted to in-frame clones and leaves out a portion. The sample shows about 1,800,000 clones, over 85% of them seen only once. CD45RO-negative, CCR7-selected cells formed the naive CD8 fraction, which excluded terminally differentiated effector memory CD45RA+ cells. The sample taken for sequencing was naive CD8+ T cells sorted from blood. The receptor source for this set is a man aged 18 to 29 in good health.

This clone was picked up one time. The gene calls are TRBV7-8 and TRBJ2-1; 11 bases are a match to TRBD2. V was clipped by 1 base and J by 0 bases; unmatched bases: 5. Looked up from germline, CDR1 is SGHVS and CDR2 is FQNEAQ. The CDR3 extends over 18 amino acids. Here the CDR3 reads CASSLGGLADSSYNEQFF. The CDR3 bases are TGTGCCAGCAGCTTAGGGGGACTAGCGGATAGCTCCTACAATGAGCAGTTCTTC. The variable domain in full, with the rest retrieved from reference TRBV7-8 and TRBJ2-1, is GAGVSQSPRYKVAKRGQDVALRCDPISGHVSLFWYQQALGQGPEFLTYFQNEAQLDKSGLPSDRFFAERPEGSVSTLKIQRTQQEDSAVYLCASSLGGLADSSYNEQFFGPGTRLTVL.

V is TRBV6-1 and J is TRBJ2-7, with TRBD1 as a possible D gene (5 bases). V was shortened by 5 bases and J by 2 bases, with 10 bases between the two germline ends. Germline V CDR1 and CDR2: MNHNS, SASEGT. The CDR3 has 13 amino acids. CDR3 sequence reads: CASSHRSTYEQYF. The CDR3 coding sequence is TGTGCCAGCAGTCACAGGTCGACCTACGAGCAGTACTTC.

The chain links TRBV5-6 to TRBJ1-5, with D uncertain. The CDR3 runs to 16 residues. The V and J ends lost 1 base and 0 bases respectively, with 11 bases between them. Germline CDR1 SGHDT, CDR2 YYEEEE. In nucleotides, the CDR3 is TGTGCCAGCAGCTTGTGGACGGACTATAGCAATCAGCCCCAGCATTTT. Its translation: CASSLWTDYSNQPQHF.

The CDR3 DNA follows: TGTGCCAGCAGTCCCCAAGCGGGGGCCACAGATACGCAGTATTTT. It codes for CASSPQAGATDTQYF. This chain joins TRBV27 and TRBJ2-3, with 8 positions matching TRBD2. J was trimmed by 2 bases and V by 5 bases; bases with no gene match: 6. Germline CDR1 MNHEY, CDR2 SMNVEV (reference sequence). This CDR3 is built from 15 residues.

CDR3 residues: CASSMDASGGPGDTQYF. The CDR3 DNA sequence: TGTGCCAGTAGTATGGACGCCTCGGGGGGGCCTGGAGATACGCAGTATTTT. The gene calls are TRBV19 and TRBJ2-3, with 8 nucleotides matching TRBD2. With 3 bases clipped from V and 5 bases from J, the junction kept 13 bases outside the gene matches. The CDR3 runs to 17 residues. Germline V lookup: CDR1 LNHDA, CDR2 SQIVND (reference sequence).

This sequence joins TRBV21-1 and TRBJ2-7; the table gives TRBD1 as D, unverified against the DNA. TRBV21-1 is a recognized pseudogene. The CDR3 runs to 16 residues. The CDR3 reads CASSTPKGQNTYEQYF. The CDR3 coding sequence is TGTGCCAGCAGCACCCCCAAGGGACAGAACACATACGAGCAGTACTTC.

The J gene is TRBJ2-3, the V gene TRBV29-1; D remains unclear. Germline values: CDR1 SQVTM, CDR2 ANQGSEA. This CDR3 has 14 residues. Trimming shortened V by 1 base and J by 4 bases, and 12 bases separated the two germline ends. The CDR3 loop is CSVEALLVADTQYF. In DNA, the CDR3 is TGCAGCGTTGAAGCTCTCCTAGTTGCAGATACGCAGTATTTT.

The V gene is TRBV27, the J gene TRBJ2-3; D remains ambiguous. From germline, CDR1 is MNHEY and CDR2 SMNVEV (reference sequence). Trimming shortened V by 5 bases and J by 3 bases, and 15 bases separated the two germline ends. The CDR3 extends over 15 amino acids. For the CDR3, the DNA is TGTGCCAGCAGTCTGCTAGGGCCCTTGACAGATACGCAGTATTTT. It encodes CASSLLGPLTDTQYF.

The J gene is TRBJ2-3, the V gene TRBV7-8; tentatively, D is TRBD1 (5 bases). From germline, CDR1 is SGHVS and CDR2 FQNEAQ. This CDR3 is 15 amino acids long. V lost 1 base, J lost 2 bases, and 10 bases lay in between. The CDR3 DNA sequence: TGTGCCAGCAGCTTAGGGGGCACCCTCACAGATACGCAGTATTTT. It translates to CASSLGGTLTDTQYF.

The chain has TRBV19 and TRBJ2-7, with TRBD2 identical over 9 bases. CDR1 is LNHDA, CDR2 SQIVND, per germline (reference sequence). This CDR3 spans 18 amino acids. The trim removed 1 base at V and 4 bases at J, leaving 14 bases unmatched. CDR3: CASSIVGTSGPRAYEQYF. The CDR3 DNA is TGTGCCAGTAGTATAGTAGGAACTAGCGGGCCTCGGGCGTACGAGCAGTACTTC.

The V gene is TRBV4-2, the J gene TRBJ2-3, with 12 bases lining up with TRBD2. V shed 0 bases, J shed 5 bases, and the junction held 9 bases outside the gene matches. The CDR3 length is 18 residues. Looked up from germline, CDR1 is LGHNA and CDR2 is YNFKEQ. The CDR3 DNA follows: TGTGCCAGCAGCCAAGAATTGGGTCTAGCGGGGGGGCTAGATACGCAGTATTTT. This translates into CASSQELGLAGGLDTQYF.

This clone was observed a handful of times. The same CDR3 is also encoded by other DNA sequences in this sample. The rearrangement joins TRBV27 to TRBJ2-2; 12 bases agree with TRBD2. CDR1 and CDR2 from the germline V gene are MNHEY and SMNVEV (reference sequence). This CDR3 is built from 15 residues. Trimming at V came to 2 bases and at J to 5 bases, leaving 0 bases not matched to a gene. CDR3 sequence reads: CASSLGLAGTGELFF. Written as DNA, the CDR3 is TGTGCCAGCAGTTTAGGACTAGCGGGAACCGGGGAGCTGTTTTTT.

This sequence joins TRBV6-5 and TRBJ1-5; tentatively, D is TRBD1 (6 bases). Germline CDR1 MNHEY, CDR2 SVGAGI. The ends were cut back, 5 bases at V and 2 bases at J, with 13 bases in the middle. This CDR3 is built from 15 residues. This CDR3 reads CASSLTGMGNQPQHF. The CDR3 DNA follows: TGTGCCAGCAGTCTAACAGGGATGGGCAATCAGCCCCAGCATTTT.

The gene calls are TRBV6-4 and TRBJ2-1; 11 positions agree with TRBD2. CDR1 is MRHNA and CDR2 is SNTAGT in the germline V gene. The CDR3 length is 16 residues. V shed 5 bases and J 4 bases; nucleotides not matched to a gene: 7. The CDR3 loop is CASSSSSGGQYNEQFF. CDR3 nucleotide sequence: TGTGCCAGCAGTTCCTCTAGCGGGGGGCAATACAATGAGCAGTTCTTC.

The chain carries TRBV6-5 and TRBJ2-5; tentative D call: TRBD1 (5 bases). Trimming removed 6 bases at V and 3 bases at J, with 14 bases between. This CDR3 spans 14 amino acids. In germline, CDR1 is MNHEY, CDR2 SVGAGI. In nucleotides, the CDR3 is TGTGCCAGCAGCCGCATGGGGCCGGAAGAGACCCAGTACTTC. Amino acid sequence: CASSRMGPEETQYF.

The J gene is TRBJ1-1, the V gene TRBV7-9; a weak D match, TRBD1 (5 bases). Germline CDR1 is SEHNR and CDR2 is FQNEAQ (reference sequence). CDR3 length: 13 amino acids. V was shortened by 5 bases and J by 8 bases, with 15 bases between the two germline ends. DNA of the CDR3: TGTGCCAGCAGCCTAACGTCCGGGGGGGAAGCTTTCTTT. Its protein is CASSLTSGGEAFF.

The rearrangement joins TRBV18 to TRBJ2-2; TRBD2 is a possible D gene (6 bases). This CDR3 contains 15 residues. Per the germline V gene, CDR1 is KGHSH and CDR2 is LQKENI. The V end lost 0 bases, the J end lost 6 bases, and 11 bases lay between the germline ends. The CDR3, as DNA: TGTGCCAGCTCACCACCGGTTGCGGGGTCCGGGGAGCTGTTTTTT. This codes for CASSPPVAGSGELFF.

The chain has TRBV6-1 and TRBJ2-5; 13 bases align to TRBD2. Unmatched junction bases numbered 5, after V lost 2 bases and J lost 2 bases. The germline V gene encodes CDR1 MNHNS and CDR2 SASEGT. The CDR3 is made up of 17 amino acids. DNA for the CDR3: TGTGCCAGCAGTGAATTGACTAGCGGGAGGTTACAAGAGACCCAGTACTTC. It is translated as CASSELTSGRLQETQYF.

The chain uses TRBV11-2 and TRBJ2-1; tentatively, D is TRBD2 (6 bases). This CDR3 is built from 13 residues. Trimming shortened V by 1 base and J by 7 bases, and 8 bases separated the two germline ends. Germline CDR1 reads SGHAT; CDR2 reads FQNNGV. The CDR3 DNA reads as TGTGCCAGCAGCTTAGGGAGGGCGAATGAGCAGTTCTTC. It specifies CASSLGRANEQFF.

V gene TRBV7-9 combines with J gene TRBJ1-2, with TRBD1 matching over 7 bases. CDR3 size: 16 residues. Germline V gene lookup returns CDR1 SEHNR and CDR2 FQNEAQ (reference sequence). J was trimmed by 6 bases and V by 5 bases; bases with no gene match: 15. The CDR3 region is CASSPAPGRGLDGYTF. The CDR3 DNA reads TGTGCCAGCAGCCCGGCCCCCGGGAGGGGGCTAGATGGCTACACCTTC.

The chain uses TRBV27 and TRBJ2-7; D gene uncertain. Trimming removed 0 bases at V and 0 bases at J, with 12 bases between. This CDR3 contains 16 residues. Looked up from germline, CDR1 is MNHEY and CDR2 is SMNVEV (reference sequence). CDR3 coding DNA: TGTGCCAGCAGTTTATCTACGGGCCCAATCTCCTACGAGCAGTACTTC. The encoded protein is CASSLSTGPISYEQYF.

The chain couples TRBV9 to TRBJ2-3; D gene unclear. Germline V CDR1 and CDR2: SGDLS, YYNGEE. Trimming left V 4 bases short and J 6 bases short, with 21 bases between. This CDR3 is built from 16 residues. The CDR3 DNA reads TGTGCCAGCAGCCCCCCAGCTGGGAAAGAATTTGATACGCAGTATTTT. Its protein product is CASSPPAGKEFDTQYF.

The chain recombines TRBV28 with TRBJ2-1; TRBD2 might be the D (5 bases). CDR3 length: 15 residues. Between the trimmed V and J ends, which lost 5 bases and 8 bases, there was a span of 19 bases. CDR1 is MDHEN and CDR2 is SYDVKM in the germline V gene. This CDR3 is CASSPPTRPFDEQFF. The CDR3 DNA follows: TGTGCCAGCAGTCCCCCCACTAGGCCCTTCGATGAGCAGTTCTTC. Full variable domain (remainder filled in from reference TRBV28 and TRBJ2-1): DVKVTQSSRYLVKRTGEKVFLECVQDMDHENMFWYRQDPGLGLRLIYFSYDVKMKEKGDIPEGYSVSREKKERFSLILESASTNQTSMYLCASSPPTRPFDEQFFGPGTRLTVL.

The V gene is TRBV4-1, the J gene TRBJ1-1; D might be TRBD1 (5 bases). This CDR3 contains 16 residues. V shed 0 bases and J shed 1 base, with 12 bases lying between them. Germline V gene lookup returns CDR1 MGHRA and CDR2 YSYEKL. CDR3 coding DNA: TGCGCCAGCAGCCAAGATCGAGTAGGGGAGAACACTGAAGCTTTCTTT. Translated: CASSQDRVGENTEAFF.